This is a list of T cell receptor beta chains from one sample in a study of blood T cell repertoires in COVID-19. Using immunoSEQ multiplex PCR, the repertoire was profiled, and TCRdb retains in-frame clones only, with some absent. The table shows more than 200,000 clones, with around nine tenths occurring only once. Sequenced: peripheral blood. These receptors all come from a man aged 25 to 45 with active or convalescent COVID-19. Each CDR3 is given without its conserved first and last residue. Fields, in order: V gene, J gene, clone size, CDR3 protein. Size is omitted from some rows. Given values are once, few, many or a class for expanded clones.

V gene: TRBV5-3
J gene: TRBJ2-2
clone size: -
CDR3 protein: ARSSTGVYTGELF

V gene: TRBV2
J gene: TRBJ2-1
clone size: -
CDR3 protein: ASSEGSGGYNEQF

V gene: TRBV5-4
J gene: TRBJ2-1
clone size: -
CDR3 protein: ASSPRQSYNEQF

V gene: TRBV30
J gene: TRBJ2-1
clone size: -
CDR3 protein: AWRFSGAMYNEQF

V gene: TRBV6-5
J gene: TRBJ2-5
clone size: -
CDR3 protein: ASRRGGQETQY

V gene: TRBV6-5
J gene: TRBJ2-2
clone size: -
CDR3 protein: ASSPRDRGAGELF

V gene: TRBV10-1
J gene: TRBJ2-3
clone size: once
CDR3 protein: ASRGAGDTQY

V gene: TRBV7-9
J gene: TRBJ2-5
clone size: -
CDR3 protein: ASSLYSSGVETQY

V gene: TRBV7-2
J gene: TRBJ2-7
clone size: -
CDR3 protein: ASSLVAGSQNEQY

V gene: TRBV29-1
J gene: TRBJ1-2
clone size: few
CDR3 protein: SADDPAQRYGYT

V gene: TRBV5-1
J gene: TRBJ2-3
clone size: -
CDR3 protein: ASSLSGGTDTQY

V gene: TRBV27
J gene: TRBJ2-5
clone size: -
CDR3 protein: ASRALAGVETQY

V gene: TRBV13
J gene: TRBJ1-3
clone size: -
CDR3 protein: ASSSPGQGLAGNTIY

V gene: TRBV12-3/TRBV12-4
J gene: TRBJ1-2
clone size: -
CDR3 protein: ASSHNRNYGYT

V gene: TRBV12-5
J gene: TRBJ2-7
clone size: -
CDR3 protein: ASGLPNYEQY